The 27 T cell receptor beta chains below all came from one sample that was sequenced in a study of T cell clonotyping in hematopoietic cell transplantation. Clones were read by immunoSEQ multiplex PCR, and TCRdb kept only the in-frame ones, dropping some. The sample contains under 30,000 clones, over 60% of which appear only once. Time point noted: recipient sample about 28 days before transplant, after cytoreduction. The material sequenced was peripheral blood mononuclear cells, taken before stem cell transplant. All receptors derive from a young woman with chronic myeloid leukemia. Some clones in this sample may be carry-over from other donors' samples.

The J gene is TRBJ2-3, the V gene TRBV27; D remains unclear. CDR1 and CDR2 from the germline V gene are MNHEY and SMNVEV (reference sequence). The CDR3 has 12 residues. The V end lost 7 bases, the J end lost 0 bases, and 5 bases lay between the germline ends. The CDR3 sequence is CASKGSTDTQYF. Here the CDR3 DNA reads TGTGCCAGCAAAGGGAGCACAGATACGCAGTATTTT.

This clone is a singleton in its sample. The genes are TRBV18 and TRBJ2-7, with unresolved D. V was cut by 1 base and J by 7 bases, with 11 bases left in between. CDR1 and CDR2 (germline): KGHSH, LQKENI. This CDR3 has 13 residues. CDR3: CASSPLGNWEQYF. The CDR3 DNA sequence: TGTGCCAGCTCACCACTGGGGAATTGGGAGCAGTACTTC.

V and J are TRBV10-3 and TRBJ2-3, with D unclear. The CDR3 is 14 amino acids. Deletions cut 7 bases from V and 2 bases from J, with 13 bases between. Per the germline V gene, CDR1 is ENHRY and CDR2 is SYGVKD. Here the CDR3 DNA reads TGTGCCATCAAAGGTACGGTGAACACAGATACGCAGTATTTT. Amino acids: CAIKGTVNTDTQYF.

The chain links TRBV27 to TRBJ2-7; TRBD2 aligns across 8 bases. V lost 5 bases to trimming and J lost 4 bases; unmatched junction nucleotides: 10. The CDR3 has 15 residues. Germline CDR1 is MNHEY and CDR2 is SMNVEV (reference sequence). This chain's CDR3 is CASSIQGGRWYEQYF. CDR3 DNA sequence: TGTGCCAGCAGTATACAGGGCGGGAGGTGGTACGAGCAGTACTTC.

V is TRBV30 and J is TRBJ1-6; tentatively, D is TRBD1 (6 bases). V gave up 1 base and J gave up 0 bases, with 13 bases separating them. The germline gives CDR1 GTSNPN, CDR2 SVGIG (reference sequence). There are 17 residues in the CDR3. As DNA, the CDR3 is TGTGCCTGGAGTGGGTCGATCAGGGGCTCCTATAATTCACCCCTCCACTTT. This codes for CAWSGSIRGSYNSPLHF.

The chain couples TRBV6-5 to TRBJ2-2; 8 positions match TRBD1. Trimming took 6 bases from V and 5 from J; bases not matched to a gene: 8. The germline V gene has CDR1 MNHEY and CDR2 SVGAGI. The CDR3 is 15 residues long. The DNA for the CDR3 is TGTGCCAGCAGAATCCCGGGACAGGAGACCGGGGAGCTGTTTTTT. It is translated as CASRIPGQETGELFF.

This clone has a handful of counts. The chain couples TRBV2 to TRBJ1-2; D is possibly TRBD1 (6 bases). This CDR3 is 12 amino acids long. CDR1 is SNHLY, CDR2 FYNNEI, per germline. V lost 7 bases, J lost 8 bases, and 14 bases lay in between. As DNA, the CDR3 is TGTGCCAGCAAGACAGACAGGAGCGGCTACACCTTC. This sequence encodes CASKTDRSGYTF. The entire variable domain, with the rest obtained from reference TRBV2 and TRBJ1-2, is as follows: EPEVTQTPSHQVTQMGQEVILRCVPISNHLYFYWYRQILGQKVEFLVSFYNNEISEKSEIFDDQFSVERPDGSNFTLKIRSTKLEDSAMYFCASKTDRSGYTFGSGTRLTVV.

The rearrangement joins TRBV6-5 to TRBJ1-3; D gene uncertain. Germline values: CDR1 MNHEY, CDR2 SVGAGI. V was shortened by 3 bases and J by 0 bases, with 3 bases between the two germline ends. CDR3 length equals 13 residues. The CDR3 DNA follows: TGTGCCAGCAGTTATAGCTCTGGAAACACCATATATTTT. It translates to CASSYSSGNTIYF.

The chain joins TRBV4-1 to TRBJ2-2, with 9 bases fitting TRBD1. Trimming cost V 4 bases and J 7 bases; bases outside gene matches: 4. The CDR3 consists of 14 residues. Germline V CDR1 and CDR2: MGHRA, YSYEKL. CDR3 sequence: CASSRTGVGGELFF. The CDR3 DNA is TGCGCCAGCAGCCGGACAGGGGTTGGCGGGGAGCTGTTTTTT.

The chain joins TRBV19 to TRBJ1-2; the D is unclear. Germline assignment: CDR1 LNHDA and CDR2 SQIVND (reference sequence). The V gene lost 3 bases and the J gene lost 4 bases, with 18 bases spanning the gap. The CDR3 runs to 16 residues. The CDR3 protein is CASSIFGDLSPYGYTF. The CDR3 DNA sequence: TGTGCCAGTAGTATTTTTGGGGATCTGAGCCCCTATGGCTACACCTTC.

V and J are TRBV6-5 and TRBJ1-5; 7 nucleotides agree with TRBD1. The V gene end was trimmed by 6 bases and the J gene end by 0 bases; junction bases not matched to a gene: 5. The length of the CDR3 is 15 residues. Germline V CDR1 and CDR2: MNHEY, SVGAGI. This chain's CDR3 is CASRDREASNQPQHF. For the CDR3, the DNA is TGTGCCAGCAGAGACAGGGAGGCTAGCAATCAGCCCCAGCATTTT.

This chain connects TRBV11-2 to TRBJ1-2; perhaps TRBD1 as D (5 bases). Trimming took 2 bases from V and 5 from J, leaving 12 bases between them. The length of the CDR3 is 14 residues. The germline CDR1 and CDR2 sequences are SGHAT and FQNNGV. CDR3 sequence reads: CASSLSTGTYGYTF. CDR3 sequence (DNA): TGTGCCAGCAGCTTATCCACCGGGACTTATGGCTACACCTTC.

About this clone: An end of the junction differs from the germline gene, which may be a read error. CDR3 sequence (DNA): TGTGCCAGGAGGGCCCCTATCTCCTACGAGCAGTACTTC. The encoded protein is CARRAPISYEQYF. The J gene is TRBJ2-7, the V gene TRBV30, with TRBD2 as a possible D gene (6 bases). Germline values: CDR1 GTSNPN, CDR2 SVGIG (reference sequence). The CDR3 is 13 amino acids. Combining the CDR3 with reference TRBV30 and TRBJ2-7 gives the whole variable domain SQTIHQWPATLVQPVGSPLSLECTVEGTSNPNLYWYRQAAGRGLQLLFYSVGIGQISSEVPQNLSASRPQDRQFILSSKKLLLSDSGFYLCARRAPISYEQYFGPGTRLTVT.

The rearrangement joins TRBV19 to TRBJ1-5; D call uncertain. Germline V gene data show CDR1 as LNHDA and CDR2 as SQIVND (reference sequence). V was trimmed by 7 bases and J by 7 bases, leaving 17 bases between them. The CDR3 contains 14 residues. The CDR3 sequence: CASTLLRLGQPQHF. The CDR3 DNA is TGTGCCAGTACCCTCCTCAGGCTTGGGCAGCCCCAGCATTTT.

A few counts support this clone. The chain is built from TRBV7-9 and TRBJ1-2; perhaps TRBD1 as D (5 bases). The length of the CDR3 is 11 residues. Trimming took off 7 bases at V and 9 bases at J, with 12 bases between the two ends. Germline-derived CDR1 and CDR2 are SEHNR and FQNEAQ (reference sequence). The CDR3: CASTSGKSYTF. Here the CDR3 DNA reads TGTGCCAGCACCTCAGGGAAAAGCTACACCTTC.

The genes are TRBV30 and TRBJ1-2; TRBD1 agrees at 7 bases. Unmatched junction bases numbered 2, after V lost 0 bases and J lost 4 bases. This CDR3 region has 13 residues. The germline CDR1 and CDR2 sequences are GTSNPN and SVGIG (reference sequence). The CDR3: CAWSVNRGYGYTF. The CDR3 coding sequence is TGTGCCTGGAGTGTAAACAGGGGCTATGGCTACACCTTC.

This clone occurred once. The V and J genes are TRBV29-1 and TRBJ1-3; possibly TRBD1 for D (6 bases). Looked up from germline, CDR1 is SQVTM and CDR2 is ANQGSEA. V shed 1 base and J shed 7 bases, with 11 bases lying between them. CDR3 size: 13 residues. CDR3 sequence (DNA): TGCAGCGTTGAAGGCCAGGGGAGGAACACCATATATTTT. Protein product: CSVEGQGRNTIYF.

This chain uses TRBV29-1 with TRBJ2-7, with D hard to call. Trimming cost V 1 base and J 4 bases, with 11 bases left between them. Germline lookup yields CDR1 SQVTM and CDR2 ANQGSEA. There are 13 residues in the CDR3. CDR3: CSVEAKAGYEQYF. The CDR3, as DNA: TGCAGCGTTGAAGCGAAAGCAGGATACGAGCAGTACTTC.

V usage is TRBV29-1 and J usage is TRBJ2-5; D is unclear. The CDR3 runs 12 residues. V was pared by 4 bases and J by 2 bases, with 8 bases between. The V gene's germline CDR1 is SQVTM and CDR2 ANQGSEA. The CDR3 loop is CSVGAFQETQYF. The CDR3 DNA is TGCAGCGTTGGGGCCTTTCAAGAGACCCAGTACTTC.

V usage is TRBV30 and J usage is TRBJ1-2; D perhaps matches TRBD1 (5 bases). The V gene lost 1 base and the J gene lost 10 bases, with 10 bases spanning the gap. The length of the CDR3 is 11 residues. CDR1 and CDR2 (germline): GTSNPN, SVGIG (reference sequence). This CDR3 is CAWSAAQAYTF. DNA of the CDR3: TGTGCCTGGAGTGCGGCACAGGCCTACACCTTC. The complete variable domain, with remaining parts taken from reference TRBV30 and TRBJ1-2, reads SQTIHQWPATLVQPVGSPLSLECTVEGTSNPNLYWYRQAAGRGLQLLFYSVGIGQISSEVPQNLSASRPQDRQFILSSKKLLLSDSGFYLCAWSAAQAYTFGSGTRLTVV.

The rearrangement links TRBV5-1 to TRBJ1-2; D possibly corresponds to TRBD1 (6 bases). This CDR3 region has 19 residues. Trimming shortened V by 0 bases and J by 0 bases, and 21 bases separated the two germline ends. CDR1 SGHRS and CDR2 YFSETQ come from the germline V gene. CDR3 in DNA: TGCGCCAGCAGCTTGGCCCCCACAAGAGACAGGACTACTAACTATGGCTACACCTTC. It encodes CASSLAPTRDRTTNYGYTF.

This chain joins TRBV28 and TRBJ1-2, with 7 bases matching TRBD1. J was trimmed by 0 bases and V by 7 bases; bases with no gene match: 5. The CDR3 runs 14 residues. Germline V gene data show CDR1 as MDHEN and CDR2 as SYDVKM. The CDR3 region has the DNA TGTGCCAGCAACCGGGACAGTCCTAACTATGGCTACACCTTC. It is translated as CASNRDSPNYGYTF.

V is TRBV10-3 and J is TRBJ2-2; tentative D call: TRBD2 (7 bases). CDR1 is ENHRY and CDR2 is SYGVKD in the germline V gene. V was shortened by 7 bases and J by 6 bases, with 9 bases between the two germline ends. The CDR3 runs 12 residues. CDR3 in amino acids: CAINGGPGELFF. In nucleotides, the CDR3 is TGTGCCATCAACGGGGGGCCCGGGGAGCTGTTTTTT.

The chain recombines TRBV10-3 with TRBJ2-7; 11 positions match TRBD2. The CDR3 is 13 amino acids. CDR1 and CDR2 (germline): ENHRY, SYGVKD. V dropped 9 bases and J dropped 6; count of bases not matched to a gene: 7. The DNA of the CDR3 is TGTGCCATTTCTAGACTAGCGGGGTCCGAGCAGTACGTC. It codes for CAISRLAGSEQYV.

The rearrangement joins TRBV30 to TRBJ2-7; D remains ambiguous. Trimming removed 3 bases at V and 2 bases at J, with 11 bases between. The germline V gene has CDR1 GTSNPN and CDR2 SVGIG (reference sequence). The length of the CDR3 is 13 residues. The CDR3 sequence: CAWSSGRPYEQYF. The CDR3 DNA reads TGTGCCTGGAGCTCGGGTAGGCCCTACGAGCAGTACTTC.

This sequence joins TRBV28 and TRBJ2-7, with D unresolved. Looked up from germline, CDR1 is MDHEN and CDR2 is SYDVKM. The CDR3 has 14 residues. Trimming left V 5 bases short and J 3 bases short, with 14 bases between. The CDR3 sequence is CASSRFSLGYEQYF. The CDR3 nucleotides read TGTGCCAGCAGTCGTTTTAGCTTAGGCTACGAGCAGTACTTC.

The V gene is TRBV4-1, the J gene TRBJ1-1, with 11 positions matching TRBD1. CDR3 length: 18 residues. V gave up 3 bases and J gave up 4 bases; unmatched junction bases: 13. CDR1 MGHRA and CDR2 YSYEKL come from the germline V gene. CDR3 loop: CASSQSPDRGLGSTEAFF. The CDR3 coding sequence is TGCGCCAGCAGCCAGTCTCCGGACAGGGGGCTGGGGAGCACTGAAGCTTTCTTT.